This T cell receptor (beta chain) was identified during a study of CD8 T cells in Susac syndrome (dated by TCRdb to between 2019 and 2020). In the study overall: Repertoire sequencing was used to test whether CD8+ T cell activation and differentiation in Susac syndrome was antigen driven.

Details on this clonotype: This receptor's antigen is unknown. Per-nucleotide qualities are absent, and no much larger clonotype sits a single base away.

The cysteine opens and the phenylalanine closes a CDR3 of 13 amino acids. CDR3 DNA only is kept here, 39 bases in frame from base 1. V and J are trimmed by 7 bases and 7 bases, and the gene matches miss 9 bases of the junction. In the germline V gene, CDR1 corresponds to MGHDK and CDR2 to SYGVNS. Overall study results and their limits: The number of individuals in the TCR sequencing and HLA analysis was acknowledged as relatively small.

RNA was extracted using the RNeasy kit, and about 0.45 to 1 microgram was reverse transcribed with random hexamers. TCR beta CDR3 regions were amplified with the immunoSEQ multiplex PCR assay covering 54 Vbeta and 13 Jbeta segments. PCR amplification bias was corrected using a synthetic template baseline for primer optimization and computational correction. In the source study's methods: Reads were annotated to V, D and J genes according to IMGT and were analyzed with immunoSEQ Analyzer, with only productive sequences retained. Clonality was calculated as one minus the Shannon entropy normalized by log2 of the number of productive unique sequences. For each patient and control, public and private clones were evaluated within the 100 most prevalent clones. Susac-specific clones were defined as absent from healthy and MS cohorts, about 1,100 published viral clones and other ImmuneACCESS disease sequences. TCRdb trimmed the raw reads at Q25, called clones with MiXCR and kept productive beta chains. Each CDR3 protein appears once, grouped with its most common genes and DNA. TCRdb's processing, not the study's, gives the V and J calls here. The sample table shows about 200,000 distinct CDR3 sequences, and 90% to 97% are seen once. The leading ten clones occupy about 0.093% of the sample.

Peripheral blood CD8+ and CD4+ T cells from healthy donors, Susac syndrome patients and multiple sclerosis patients were profiled by high-throughput TCR beta sequencing. Treatment-naive patients with stable or active relapsing-remitting disease fulfilling revised McDonald criteria were used as multiple sclerosis controls. Bulk CD8+ and CD4+ T cells were purified by magnetic negative isolation, whereas CD8+ TEMRA cells were enriched by FACS. Blood was drawn into EDTA tubes, processed within 24 hours, and PBMCs were isolated by density gradient centrifugation. PBMCs destined for TCR sequencing were cryopreserved in liquid nitrogen and later thawed in a 37 °C water bath. The sorted or isolated CD4+, CD8+ and CD8+ TEMRA cells reached a purity of at least 90%.

The TCR comes from a human donor with multiple sclerosis. The chain is assembled from TRBV25-1 and TRBJ2-7, and 8 bases in between align with TRBD2. The sequencing sample was made of CD4+ T cells from PBMCs. At the DNA level, the sequence is TGTGCCAGCAATGGCGGGGGGCCGCAGGAGCAGTACTTC. Its amino acids are CASNGGGPQEQYF.